The rows below give T cell receptor beta chains drawn from one sample of a study of OX40 agonist ivuxolimab in advanced cancers. The repertoire was sequenced with immunoSEQ multiplex PCR; TCRdb's copy has only in-frame clones and lacks some. The sample shows roughly 76,000 clones, about 94% of them seen only once. The sample in question was CD4+ or CD8+ T cells sorted from blood, obtained in a trial of the OX40 agonist ivuxolimab. These receptors originate from an adult with an advanced solid tumor such as melanoma, head and neck, liver or kidney cancer. Each CDR3 is given with its conserved first and last residue. D genes are given only for firm matches. For some rows the clone size is stated as once, few or many, or as a class when expanded; others skip it.

CDR3 protein: CASSTQRGTDTQYF
CDR3 DNA: TGTGCCAGCAGCACCCAGCGGGGAACAGATACGCAGTATTTT
V gene: TRBV9
D gene: TRBD2
CDR3 length: 14
clone size: -
J gene: TRBJ2-3

CDR3 protein: CSALTGISHEQYF
CDR3 DNA: TGCAGCGCTTTGACAGGGATTTCCCACGAGCAGTACTTC
V gene: TRBV29-1
D gene: TRBD1
CDR3 length: 13
clone size: -
J gene: TRBJ2-7

CDR3 protein: CASSWHQGADTQYF
CDR3 DNA: TGTGCCAGCAGCTGGCACCAGGGGGCAGATACGCAGTATTTT
V gene: TRBV7-9
D gene: TRBD1
CDR3 length: 14
clone size: -
J gene: TRBJ2-3

CDR3 protein: CASSAWGSGNTIYF
CDR3 DNA: TGTGCCAGCAGCGCCTGGGGAAGTGGAAACACCATATATTTT
V gene: TRBV27
D gene: -
CDR3 length: 14
clone size: -
J gene: TRBJ1-3

CDR3 protein: CASENPPFGNTIYF
CDR3 DNA: TGTGCCAGCGAAAACCCGCCCTTTGGAAACACCATATATTTT
V gene: TRBV7-9
D gene: -
CDR3 length: 14
clone size: -
J gene: TRBJ1-3

CDR3 protein: CASSFYVGGLIYEQYF
CDR3 DNA: TGTGCCAGCAGCTTTTACGTGGGGGGCCTTATCTACGAGCAGTACTTC
V gene: TRBV7-5
D gene: -
CDR3 length: 16
clone size: -
J gene: TRBJ2-7

CDR3 protein: CASSPSTGEYYSNQPQHF
CDR3 DNA: TGTGCCAGCAGCCCTTCGACAGGGGAATACTATAGCAATCAGCCCCAGCATTTT
V gene: TRBV5-5
D gene: TRBD1
CDR3 length: 18
clone size: few
J gene: TRBJ1-5

CDR3 protein: CASSWGTGVYEQYF
CDR3 DNA: TGTGCCAGCAGTTGGGGTACAGGGGTCTACGAGCAGTACTTC
V gene: TRBV27
D gene: TRBD1
CDR3 length: 14
clone size: -
J gene: TRBJ2-7

CDR3 protein: CASSLTPPVGENEKLFF
CDR3 DNA: TGTGCCAGCAGTTTAACCCCCCCAGTTGGGGAGAATGAAAAACTGTTTTTT
V gene: TRBV28
D gene: -
CDR3 length: 17
clone size: -
J gene: TRBJ1-4

CDR3 protein: CASRGTGKTYEQYF
CDR3 DNA: TGTGCCAGCAGGGGGACAGGGAAGACCTACGAGCAGTACTTC
V gene: TRBV2
D gene: TRBD1
CDR3 length: 14
clone size: -
J gene: TRBJ2-7

CDR3 protein: CASSQGRGRVGELFF
CDR3 DNA: TGCGCCAGCAGCCAGGGCAGGGGGCGCGTGGGGGAGCTGTTTTTT
V gene: TRBV4-3
D gene: TRBD1
CDR3 length: 15
clone size: -
J gene: TRBJ2-2